This is a list of T cell receptor beta chains from one sample in a study of T cells after yellow fever vaccination. MiXCR, run by TCRdb on the 5' RACE reads, gives a single entry per CDR3 protein. This sample yields around 150,000 distinct CDR3 sequences, of which about 7% are seen a single time; under 3% belongs to the top ten. Sequenced material: CD4+ T cells sorted from PBMCs, taken 4 to 5 days after the first yellow fever vaccination. These receptors were collected from a man aged 18 to 35 who received the YFV17D yellow fever vaccine. CDR3s include the opening cysteine and the closing phenylalanine or tryptophan. Each record gives: CDR3 DNA, CDR3 protein, D gene, J gene, clone size, V gene. A D gene is named only where the DNA matches it firmly. Where a row states a size, it is once, few, many or the class of an expanded clone; other rows omit it.

cdr3_nt: TGTGCCAACGGGGGACCGTCAGAGACCCAGTACTTC
cdr3_aa: CANGGPSETQYF
d_call: NA
j_call: TRBJ2-5
clone_size: NA
v_call: TRBV10-3

cdr3_nt: TGTGCCAGCAGCTTAGACGCCGCTGGAAACACCATATATTTT
cdr3_aa: CASSLDAAGNTIYF
d_call: NA
j_call: TRBJ1-3
clone_size: many
v_call: TRBV7-8

cdr3_nt: TGTGCCAGCAGCGTTGTAGCGGGTCAGGGGTCTGAGCAGTTCTTC
cdr3_aa: CASSVVAGQGSEQFF
d_call: NA
j_call: TRBJ2-1
clone_size: NA
v_call: TRBV9

cdr3_nt: TGTGCTAGTGGTTCATCAGGGAGTCATACGCAGTATTTT
cdr3_aa: CASGSSGSHTQYF
d_call: NA
j_call: TRBJ2-3
clone_size: few
v_call: TRBV12-5

cdr3_nt: TGCAGTGCTAGAGCTCCCGACAGAGACCAAGAAAAACTGTTTTTT
cdr3_aa: CSARAPDRDQEKLFF
d_call: NA
j_call: TRBJ1-4
clone_size: NA
v_call: TRBV20-1

cdr3_nt: TGTGCCAGCAGCCCAAGCCTGGACAGGGATGGCTACACCTTC
cdr3_aa: CASSPSLDRDGYTF
d_call: TRBD1
j_call: TRBJ1-2
clone_size: many
v_call: TRBV9

cdr3_nt: TGCGCCAGCAGCCCCACAGGGATTAGTCAGCCCCAGCATTTT
cdr3_aa: CASSPTGISQPQHF
d_call: NA
j_call: TRBJ1-5
clone_size: many
v_call: TRBV5-1

cdr3_nt: TGCGCCAGGGAGGGGGGGGGAAAAAACAATGAGCAGTTCTTC
cdr3_aa: CAREGGGKNNEQFF
d_call: NA
j_call: TRBJ2-1
clone_size: NA
v_call: TRBV23-1

cdr3_nt: TGCGCCAGCAGCCAGGGATCCTCGGAGACCCAGTACTTC
cdr3_aa: CASSQGSSETQYF
d_call: NA
j_call: TRBJ2-5
clone_size: NA
v_call: TRBV5-1

cdr3_nt: TGTGCCAGCAGTGACGGAAGCTCCTATAATTCACCCCTCCACTTT
cdr3_aa: CASSDGSSYNSPLHF
d_call: NA
j_call: TRBJ1-6
clone_size: many
v_call: TRBV2

cdr3_nt: TGTGCCAGCAGCTTATTAGTTAGCGCCGAAAAACTGTTTTTT
cdr3_aa: CASSLLVSAEKLFF
d_call: NA
j_call: TRBJ1-4
clone_size: many
v_call: TRBV7-2

cdr3_nt: TGTGCCAGCATCTACAGCCTCAACCCTTATAAGTCACCCCTCCACTTT
cdr3_aa: CASIYSLNPYKSPLHF
d_call: NA
j_call: TRBJ1-6
clone_size: NA
v_call: TRBV9

cdr3_nt: TGTGCCAGCAGCTCGGGCCAGGGAATCGGGGAGCTGTTTTTT
cdr3_aa: CASSSGQGIGELFF
d_call: NA
j_call: TRBJ2-2
clone_size: NA
v_call: TRBV7-3

cdr3_nt: TGTGCCAGCAGTGACACTGGGAGCGGGGGGGCCTCAGATACGCAGTATTTT
cdr3_aa: CASSDTGSGGASDTQYF
d_call: TRBD2
j_call: TRBJ2-3
clone_size: NA
v_call: TRBV6-4

cdr3_nt: TGTGCCAGCAGTACCCGGGACAGGGCTTTCTCTGGAAACACCATATATTTT
cdr3_aa: CASSTRDRAFSGNTIYF
d_call: TRBD1
j_call: TRBJ1-3
clone_size: few
v_call: TRBV6-5

cdr3_nt: TGTGCCAGCAGCCCCCGAGGAGAGACCCAGTACTTC
cdr3_aa: CASSPRGETQYF
d_call: NA
j_call: TRBJ2-5
clone_size: many
v_call: TRBV12-3/TRBV12-4

cdr3_nt: TGTGCCAGCACTCGTGATATAGCCAAAAACATTCAGTACTTC
cdr3_aa: CASTRDIAKNIQYF
d_call: NA
j_call: TRBJ2-4
clone_size: few
v_call: TRBV6-2/TRBV6-3

cdr3_nt: TGTGCCAGCACCACGGGGTACTACGAGCAGTACTTC
cdr3_aa: CASTTGYYEQYF
d_call: NA
j_call: TRBJ2-7
clone_size: few
v_call: TRBV6-6

cdr3_nt: TGTGCCTGGAGGACAGCCCATCAAGAGACCCAGTACTTC
cdr3_aa: CAWRTAHQETQYF
d_call: NA
j_call: TRBJ2-5
clone_size: few
v_call: TRBV30

cdr3_nt: TGTGCCAGCAGCCCTTTTTCCGGGACAAGTACGGCCAACGTCCTGACTTTC
cdr3_aa: CASSPFSGTSTANVLTF
d_call: NA
j_call: TRBJ2-6
clone_size: many
v_call: TRBV7-3

cdr3_nt: TGTGCCAGCAAACGGACAGGGATCTATGGCTACACCTTC
cdr3_aa: CASKRTGIYGYTF
d_call: TRBD1
j_call: TRBJ1-2
clone_size: many
v_call: TRBV6-6

cdr3_nt: TGTGCCAGCCGGGGGGGGACAGTTCCTGAAGCTTTCTTT
cdr3_aa: CASRGGTVPEAFF
d_call: TRBD1
j_call: TRBJ1-1
clone_size: NA
v_call: TRBV7-2

cdr3_nt: TGTGCCAGCAGCCCCCTTTCGGCGGTCACCGGGGAGCTGTTTTTT
cdr3_aa: CASSPLSAVTGELFF
d_call: NA
j_call: TRBJ2-2
clone_size: few
v_call: TRBV7-3

cdr3_nt: TGCAGTGCCAAACACGAGAGGGAGCACCACATGCGGGGGGGCTCAGCTTTCTTT
cdr3_aa: CSAKHEREHHMRGGSAFF
d_call: NA
j_call: TRBJ1-1
clone_size: NA
v_call: TRBV20-1

cdr3_nt: TGTGCCAGCAGCGGCGGGTCGCAAGAGACCCAGTACTTC
cdr3_aa: CASSGGSQETQYF
d_call: NA
j_call: TRBJ2-5
clone_size: few
v_call: TRBV7-2

cdr3_nt: TGCGCCAGCAGCTCGCAACAGGGGGCGGATGGCTACACCTTC
cdr3_aa: CASSSQQGADGYTF
d_call: TRBD1
j_call: TRBJ1-2
clone_size: few
v_call: TRBV5-1

cdr3_nt: TGCAGTGCCGAAAGGGGAAACACTGAAGCTTTCTTT
cdr3_aa: CSAERGNTEAFF
d_call: NA
j_call: TRBJ1-1
clone_size: NA
v_call: TRBV20-1